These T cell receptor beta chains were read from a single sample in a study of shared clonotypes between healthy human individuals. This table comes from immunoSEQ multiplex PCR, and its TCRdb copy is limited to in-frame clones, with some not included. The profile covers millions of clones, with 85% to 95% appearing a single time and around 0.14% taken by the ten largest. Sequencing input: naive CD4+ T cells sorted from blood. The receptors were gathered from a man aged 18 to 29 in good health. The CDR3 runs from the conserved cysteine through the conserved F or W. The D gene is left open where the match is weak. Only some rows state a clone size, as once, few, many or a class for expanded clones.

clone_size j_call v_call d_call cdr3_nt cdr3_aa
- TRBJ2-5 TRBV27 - TGTGCCAGCAGTTCCACAGGGGGGGTTGAGACCCAGTACTTC CASSSTGGVETQYF
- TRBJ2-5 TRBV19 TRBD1 TGTGCCAGTAGTATACCGGGACAGCAAGAGACCCAGTACTTC CASSIPGQQETQYF
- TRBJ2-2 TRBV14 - TGTGCCAGCAGCGTCCTAGTCGGGGAGCTGTTTTTT CASSVLVGELFF
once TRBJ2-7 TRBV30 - TGTGCCTGGAGCGGCTCGGGGGAGCAGTACTTC CAWSGSGEQYF
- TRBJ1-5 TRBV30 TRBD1 TGTGCCTGGAGTCAACCCTGGACAGGGAGGAATCAGCCCCAGCATTTT CAWSQPWTGRNQPQHF
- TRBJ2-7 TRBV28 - TGTGCCAGCAGCTTGGTGGGACCGCGCTCCTACGAGCAGTACTTC CASSLVGPRSYEQYF
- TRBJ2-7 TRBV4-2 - TGTGCCAGCAGCCAAGGGGCGAGGACCTACGAGCAGTACTTC CASSQGARTYEQYF
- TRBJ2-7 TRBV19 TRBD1 TGTGCCAGTAGTATCGGGACAGGGGCCTCCTACGAGCAGTACTTC CASSIGTGASYEQYF
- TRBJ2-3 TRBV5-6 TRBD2 TGTGCCAGCAGCTCCATAGCGGGGGGAGCGGAAGATACGCAGTATTTT CASSSIAGGAEDTQYF
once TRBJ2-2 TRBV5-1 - TGCGCCAGCAGCCCTACAGGTACTCAAGGCACCGGGGAGCTGTTTTTT CASSPTGTQGTGELFF
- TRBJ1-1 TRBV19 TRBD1 TGTGCCAGTAGTGCAAGACAGGGATACACTGAAGCTTTCTTT CASSARQGYTEAFF
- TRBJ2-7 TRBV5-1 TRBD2 TGCGCCAGCAGCTTGGGACTAGCGGGGGAGCAGTACTTC CASSLGLAGEQYF
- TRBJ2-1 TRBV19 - TGTGCCAGTAGTATGGACTTCGGGGGCTACAATGAGCAGTTCTTC CASSMDFGGYNEQFF
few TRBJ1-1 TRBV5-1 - TGCGCCAGCAGCTTTGCCTTCCAGGGTACCACTGAAGCTTTCTTT CASSFAFQGTTEAFF
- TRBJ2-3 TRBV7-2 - TGTGCCAGCAGCTTATTTCCCATCAAGGGAGTAAAGGGCACAGATACGCAGTATTTT CASSLFPIKGVKGTDTQYF
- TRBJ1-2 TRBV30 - TGTGCCTGGAGTGTAAGAACGCAGAACTATGGCTACACCTTC CAWSVRTQNYGYTF
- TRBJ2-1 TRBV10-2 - TGCGCCAGCAGTGCTCACGGCAGCTCCTACAATGAGCAGTTCTTC CASSAHGSSYNEQFF
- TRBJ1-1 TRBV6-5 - TGTGCCAGCAGTTACGTGAGGGGGGCTAACACTGAAGCTTTCTTT CASSYVRGANTEAFF
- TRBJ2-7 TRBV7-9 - TGTGCCAGCAGCTTAGATTTGGGGACTCCTAGCTCCTACGAGCAGTACTTC CASSLDLGTPSSYEQYF
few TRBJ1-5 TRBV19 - TGTGCCAGTAGTATCCGGGGGTTGGACAATCAGCCCCAGCATTTT CASSIRGLDNQPQHF
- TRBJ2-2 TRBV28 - TGTGCCAGCAGTTTATATGACGGAACGACCGGGGAGCTGTTTTTT CASSLYDGTTGELFF
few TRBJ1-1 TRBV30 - TGTGCCTGGAGTGTCTCTGAAGCTTTCTTT CAWSVSEAFF
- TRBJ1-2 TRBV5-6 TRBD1 TGTGCCAGCAGCTGGGGAGCAGGGGGCTTCTATGGCTACACCTTC CASSWGAGGFYGYTF
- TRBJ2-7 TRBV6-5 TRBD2 TGTGCCAGCAGCAAAGGGAGGGGAAGGTACGAGCAGTACTTC CASSKGRGRYEQYF
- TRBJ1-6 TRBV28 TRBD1 TGTGCCAGCAGCCGTCGCACAGGGGGCAACTCACCCCTCCACTTT CASSRRTGGNSPLHF
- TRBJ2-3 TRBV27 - TGTGCCAGCAGTAAACTAGCCGGGATAAGGGATACGCAGTATTTT CASSKLAGIRDTQYF
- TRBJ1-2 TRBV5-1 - TGCGCCAGCAGCTTGGAGTCTGGGGTAGATGGCTACACCTTC CASSLESGVDGYTF
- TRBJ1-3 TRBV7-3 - TGTGCCAGCAGCTTAAACGGGGAGCGGGGAAACACCATATATTTT CASSLNGERGNTIYF
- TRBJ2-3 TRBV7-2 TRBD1 TGTGCCAGCAGCGAGCAGGGACAGAACACAGATACGCAGTATTTT CASSEQGQNTDTQYF
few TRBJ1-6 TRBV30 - TGTGCCTGGAGTGAACGGGGCCGATCACCCCTCCACTTT CAWSERGRSPLHF
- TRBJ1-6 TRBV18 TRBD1 TGTGCCAGCTCACCAGTCGAAGGGGGCGCGTCGGGATCACCCCTCCACTTT CASSPVEGGASGSPLHF
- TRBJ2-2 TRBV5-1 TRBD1 TGCGCCAGCAGCCTCGCGGACAGGGGGTACACCGGGGAGCTGTTTTTT CASSLADRGYTGELFF
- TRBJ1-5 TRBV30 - TGTGCCTGGAGCCTGGACCGCGATCAGCCCCAGCATTTT CAWSLDRDQPQHF
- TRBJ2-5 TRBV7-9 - TGTGCCAGCAGCGTAACCCCAGAGACCCAGTACTTC CASSVTPETQYF
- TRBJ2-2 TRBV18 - TGTGCCAGCTCACCAGACCAGGGCGGGGAGCTGTTTTTT CASSPDQGGELFF
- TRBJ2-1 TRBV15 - TGTGCCACCAGCACGTGGGACCCTAAATACAATGAGCAGTTCTTC CATSTWDPKYNEQFF
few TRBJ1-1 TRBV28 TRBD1 TGTGCCAGCAGAGGGACAGGGCTGGAGAACACTGAAGCTTTCTTT CASRGTGLENTEAFF
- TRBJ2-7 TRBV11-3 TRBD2 TGTGCCAGCAGCCGCCTTGAGGGGAGGCGGCTAGCGGAGGTCTCCTACGAGCAGTACTTC CASSRLEGRRLAEVSYEQYF
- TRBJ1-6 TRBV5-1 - TGCGCCAGCAGCTTGGCAGGGACCGGGGACTTT CASSLAGTGDF
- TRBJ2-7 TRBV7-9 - TGTGCCAGCAGCTTCGACAGGTGGTCCTACGAGCAGTACTTC CASSFDRWSYEQYF
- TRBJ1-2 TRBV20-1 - TGCAGTAGTCCGGGGGCCCATGGCTACACCTTC CSSPGAHGYTF
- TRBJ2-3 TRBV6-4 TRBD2 TGTGCCAGCAGCACCAATGCGGGAAGCGGGGGGGCCGATACGCAGTATTTT CASSTNAGSGGADTQYF
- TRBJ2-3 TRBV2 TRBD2 TGTGCCAGCAGTAGCGGGGCTAGGGGACCAACAGATACGCAGTATTTT CASSSGARGPTDTQYF
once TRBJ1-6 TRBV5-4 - TGTGCCAGCAGTCCAGGGTTTTCACCCCTCCACTTT CASSPGFSPLHF
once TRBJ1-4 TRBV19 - TGTGCCAGTAGTATCGCTACCGGGGTTGAAAAACTGTTTTTT CASSIATGVEKLFF
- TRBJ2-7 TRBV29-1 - TGCAGCGTTGAACACGGGAGCGGTCGGGCCTACGAGCAGTACTTC CSVEHGSGRAYEQYF
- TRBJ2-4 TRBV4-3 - TGCGCCAGCAGCCAATCCGCGGGAGCCAAAAACATTCAGTACTTC CASSQSAGAKNIQYF
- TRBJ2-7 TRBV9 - TGTGCCAGCAGCGTAGTGGTGGTGGGCGAGCAGTACTTC CASSVVVVGEQYF
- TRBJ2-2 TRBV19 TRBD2 TGTGCCAGTAGTATAATCTCGCTAGCGGAGAACACCGGGGAGCTGTTTTTT CASSIISLAENTGELFF
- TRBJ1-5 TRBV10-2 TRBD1 TGCGCCAGCAGACAGGGGGCTGATCAGCCCCAGCATTTT CASRQGADQPQHF